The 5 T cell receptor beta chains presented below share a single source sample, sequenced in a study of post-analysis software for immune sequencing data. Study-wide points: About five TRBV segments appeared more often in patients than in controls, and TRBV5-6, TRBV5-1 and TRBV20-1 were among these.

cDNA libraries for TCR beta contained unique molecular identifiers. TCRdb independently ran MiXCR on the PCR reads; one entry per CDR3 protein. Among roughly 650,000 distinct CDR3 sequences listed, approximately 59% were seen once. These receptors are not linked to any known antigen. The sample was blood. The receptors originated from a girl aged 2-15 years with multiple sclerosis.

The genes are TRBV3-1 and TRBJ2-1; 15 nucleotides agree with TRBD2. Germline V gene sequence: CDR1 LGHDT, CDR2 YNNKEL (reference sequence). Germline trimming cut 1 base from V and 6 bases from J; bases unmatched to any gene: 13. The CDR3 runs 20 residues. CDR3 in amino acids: CASSQVPGLAGGGASNEQFF. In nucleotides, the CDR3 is TGTGCCAGCAGCCAAGTACCGGGACTAGCGGGGGGCGGGGCGTCCAATGAGCAGTTCTTC.

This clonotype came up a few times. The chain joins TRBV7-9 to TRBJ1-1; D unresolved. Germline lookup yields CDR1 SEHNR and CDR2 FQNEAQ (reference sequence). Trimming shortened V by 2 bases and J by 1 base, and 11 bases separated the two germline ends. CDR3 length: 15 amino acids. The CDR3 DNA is TGTGCCAGCAGCTTATATGACTTACCGAACACTGAAGCTTTCTTT. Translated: CASSLYDLPNTEAFF.

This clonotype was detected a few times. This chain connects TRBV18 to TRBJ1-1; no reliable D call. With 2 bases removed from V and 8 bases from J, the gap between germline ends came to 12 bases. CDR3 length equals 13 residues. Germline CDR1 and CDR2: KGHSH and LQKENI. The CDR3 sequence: CASSPGGSLEAFF. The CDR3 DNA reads TGTGCCAGCTCACCAGGAGGTAGTTTGGAAGCTTTCTTT.

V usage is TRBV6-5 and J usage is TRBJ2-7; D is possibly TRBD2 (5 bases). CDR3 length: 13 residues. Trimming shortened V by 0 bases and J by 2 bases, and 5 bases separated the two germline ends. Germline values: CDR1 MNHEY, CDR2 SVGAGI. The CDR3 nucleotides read TGTGCCAGCAGTTACTCGAGGGCCTACGAGCAGTACTTC. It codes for CASSYSRAYEQYF.

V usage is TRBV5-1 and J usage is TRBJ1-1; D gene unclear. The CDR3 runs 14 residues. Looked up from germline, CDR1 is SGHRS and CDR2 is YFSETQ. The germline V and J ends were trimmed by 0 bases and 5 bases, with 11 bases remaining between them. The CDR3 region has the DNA TGCGCCAGCAGCTTGGCCCTCGGGGAAACTGAAGCTTTCTTT. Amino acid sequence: CASSLALGETEAFF.